The present T cell receptor (beta chain) was sequenced within a study of blood T cells in healthy people across ages. General study points: A roughly linear age-dependent decrease characterized TCR beta diversity per million T cells.

Primed by a sample-barcoded 5' primer and a J-beta primer mix, a second PCR proceeded for roughly 6 to 12 cycles. Tagging of each cDNA molecule was performed by a template-switch adaptor with 12 random nucleotides. Each sample yielded at least 2.5 million CDR3-containing paired-end reads. MiXCR was run by TCRdb on the 5' RACE reads, yielding one entry per CDR3 protein. The top ten hold around 16% of the sample, which has just under 900,000 distinct CDR3 sequences, around 30% seen once. This clonotype was seen a handful of times. Its target is not known. The V gene lost 2 bases and the J gene lost 0 bases, with 8 bases spanning the gap. Per the germline V gene, CDR1 is MNHNS and CDR2 is SASEGT. The CDR3 sequence is 16 residues long.

V is TRBV6-1 and J is TRBJ1-6; tentatively, D is TRBD1 (5 bases). This TCR was recovered from a woman older than 75 in good health. The sample comprised blood. The CDR3 loop is CASSEMGRSYNSPLHF. CDR3 nucleotide sequence: TGTGCCAGCAGTGAAATGGGACGCTCCTATAATTCACCCCTCCACTTT.